The entry below describes one TCR beta chain. This record belongs to a study of blood T cells in healthy people across ages. Study as a whole: When template switching was applied, about one barcoded beta molecule was captured per two T cells.

It was with a sample-barcoded 5' primer and a J-beta primer mix that a second PCR of about 6 to 12 cycles was run. MiXCR was run by TCRdb on the 5' RACE reads, yielding one entry per CDR3 protein. The sample lists over 600,000 distinct CDR3 sequences; about 46% were seen once. Germline V lookup: CDR1 DFQATT, CDR2 SNEGSKA (reference sequence). The CDR3 totals 14 residues. The junction had 10 bases not matched to a gene; V was cut back by 5 bases and J by 6 bases. The donors, aged roughly 6 to 95, were healthy Caucasians from Russia. The V gene is TRBV20-1, the J gene TRBJ2-5; 9 bases fit TRBD1. The clonotype was recovered from a man older than 75 in good health. Sequenced input: blood. The chain's CDR3 is CSASGTGWTKTQYF. The CDR3 DNA sequence: TGCAGTGCTTCCGGGACAGGGTGGACGAAGACCCAGTACTTC.